The next 29 T cell receptor beta chains were all read from a single sample in a study of T cells in narcolepsy. Generated by immunoSEQ multiplex PCR, the TCRdb table keeps only in-frame clones and is missing some. Among 25,000 to 35,000 clones listed, roughly 90% were seen once. Input material: CD45RA- memory CD4+ T cells from PBMCs. The receptor set was obtained from a human donor with narcolepsy.

The chain joins TRBV14 to TRBJ1-1, with D uncertain. This CDR3 region has 14 residues. CDR1 and CDR2 (germline): SGHDN, FVKESK. Trimming removed 6 bases at V and 1 base at J, with 12 bases between. The CDR3 sequence: CASSLVGSNTEAFF. CDR3 bases: TGTGCCAGCAGTCTTGTGGGGTCGAACACTGAAGCTTTCTTT.

The chain combines TRBV7-3 with TRBJ1-1; no reliable D call. The germline V gene has CDR1 SGHTA and CDR2 FQGTGA. V was pared by 2 bases and J by 1 base, with 8 bases between. The CDR3 runs 14 residues. The CDR3 loop is CASSLRRTNTEAFF. The DNA for the CDR3 is TGTGCCAGCAGCTTACGGCGGACGAACACTGAAGCTTTCTTT. The whole variable domain, remainder taken from reference TRBV7-3 and TRBJ1-1, is GAGVSQTPSNKVTEKGKYVELRCDPISGHTALYWYRQSLGQGPEFLIYFQGTGAADDSGLPNDRFFAVRPEGSVSTLKIQRTERGDSAVYLCASSLRRTNTEAFFGQGTRLTVV.

The rearrangement uses TRBV23-1 and TRBJ2-5; a weak D match, TRBD2 (5 bases). TRBV23-1 is annotated as an ORF whose role is uncertain. The germline V and J ends were trimmed by 0 bases and 5 bases, with 10 bases remaining between them. CDR3 length: 14 residues. The chain's CDR3 is CASSQSGRGETQYF. The CDR3 DNA sequence: TGCGCCAGCAGTCAATCAGGGAGAGGGGAGACCCAGTACTTC.

On this clone itself: Different DNA sequences within this sample yield the same CDR3. The gene calls are TRBV2 and TRBJ2-5, with 8 positions matching TRBD2. V trimming: 5 bases; J trimming: 4 bases; junction bases outside the gene matches: 9. CDR3 length equals 15 residues. The germline V gene encodes CDR1 SNHLY and CDR2 FYNNEI. The CDR3 DNA is TGTGCCAGCAGTAGAGACGGGGGGGCGCGAGAGACCCAGTACTTC. Its protein is CASSRDGGARETQYF.

V gene TRBV5-6 combines with J gene TRBJ1-2, with 7 bases lining up with TRBD1. This CDR3 has 13 amino acids. Per the germline V gene, CDR1 is SGHDT and CDR2 is YYEEEE. With V trimmed by 6 bases and J by 6 bases, 8 bases remained unmatched. The CDR3 region is CASTPFTGDGYTF. CDR3 DNA sequence: TGTGCCAGCACCCCTTTCACAGGGGATGGCTACACCTTC.

The rearrangement joins TRBV6-6 to TRBJ2-3; no definite D call. The CDR3 spans 14 residues. The germline V gene encodes CDR1 MNHNY and CDR2 SVGAGI (reference sequence). Trimming cost V 5 bases and J 3 bases, with 12 bases left between them. The CDR3, as DNA: TGTGCCAGCAGTCGCGAAGGCCTGACAGATACGCAGTATTTT. This translates into CASSREGLTDTQYF.

The V call is TRBV5-1, the J call TRBJ2-1, with 11 bases lining up with TRBD1. The V gene end was trimmed by 7 bases and the J gene end by 6 bases; junction bases not matched to a gene: 15. Germline V gene data show CDR1 as SGHRS and CDR2 as YFSETQ. The CDR3 is 17 amino acids. The CDR3 nucleotides read TGCGCCAGCTTTACAGGACAGGGGGCTCGATTGGGCAATGAGCAGTTCTTC. This codes for CASFTGQGARLGNEQFF.

V is TRBV30 and J is TRBJ1-2; 7 nucleotides agree with TRBD1. Unmatched junction bases numbered 3, after V lost 2 bases and J lost 6 bases. Germline CDR1 and CDR2: GTSNPN and SVGIG (reference sequence). This CDR3 comprises 12 residues. CDR3 nucleotides: TGTGCCTGGAGTCAGGGGGGGGATGGCTACACCTTC. Translation gives CAWSQGGDGYTF.

The V call is TRBV7-9, the J call TRBJ2-5; no clear D. Germline V gene data show CDR1 as SEHNR and CDR2 as FQNEAQ (reference sequence). Trimming cost V 5 bases and J 4 bases, with 11 bases left between them. The length of the CDR3 is 13 residues. The CDR3 coding sequence is TGTGCCAGCAGCCGTGGGGTAGGAGAGACCCAGTACTTC. Translating it yields CASSRGVGETQYF. The full variable domain, rest sourced from reference TRBV7-9 and TRBJ2-5, is DTGVSQNPRHKITKRGQNVTFRCDPISEHNRLYWYRQTLGQGPEFLTYFQNEAQLEKSRLLSDRFSAERPKGSFSTLEIQRTEQGDSAMYLCASSRGVGETQYFGPGTRLLVL.

The rearrangement joins TRBV28 to TRBJ2-3; 7 bases line up with TRBD1. The J segment lost 2 bases and the V segment lost 5 bases, leaving 10 bases of the junction unmatched. This CDR3 spans 16 amino acids. The germline gives CDR1 MDHEN, CDR2 SYDVKM. CDR3: CASSRPPGQLTDTQYF. DNA of the CDR3: TGTGCCAGCAGTCGCCCTCCGGGACAGCTCACAGATACGCAGTATTTT.

The chain links TRBV9 to TRBJ1-6; 7 nucleotides align to TRBD1. Germline CDR1 reads SGDLS; CDR2 reads YYNGEE. This CDR3 has 15 residues. Losses at the gene ends were 3 bases for V and 3 bases for J; bases not matched to a gene: 3. The CDR3 region is CASSDRDSYNSPLHF. As DNA, the CDR3 is TGTGCCAGCAGCGACCGGGACAGCTATAATTCACCCCTCCACTTT.

The chain recombines TRBV4-3 with TRBJ1-5, with D tentatively TRBD1 (6 bases). CDR3 length: 15 amino acids. Germline-derived CDR1 and CDR2 are LGHNA and YSLEER. The V end lost 2 bases, the J end lost 7 bases, and 15 bases lay between the germline ends. CDR3 protein: CASSQSRGIGQPQHF. The CDR3 coding sequence is TGCGCCAGCAGCCAATCCAGGGGAATAGGGCAGCCCCAGCATTTT.

The chain employs TRBV5-1 and TRBJ1-2; D unclear. The V gene lost 0 bases and the J gene lost 4 bases, with 16 bases spanning the gap. This CDR3 has 16 amino acids. Germline V gene lookup returns CDR1 SGHRS and CDR2 YFSETQ. This CDR3 is CASSLAGLRSGYGYTF. DNA of the CDR3: TGCGCCAGCAGCTTGGCCGGACTCCGATCAGGCTATGGCTACACCTTC.

The V and J genes are TRBV7-9 and TRBJ1-1; the D is unclear. Trimming took off 1 base at V and 4 bases at J, with 13 bases between the two ends. Germline V lookup: CDR1 SEHNR, CDR2 FQNEAQ (reference sequence). This CDR3 is built from 15 residues. CDR3 in amino acids: CASSLVAVGSTEAFF. In DNA form, the CDR3 reads TGTGCCAGCAGCTTAGTCGCTGTAGGGAGCACTGAAGCTTTCTTT.

The sample holds one count of this clone. The chain carries TRBV5-1 and TRBJ2-3; D call uncertain. Germline V gene sequence: CDR1 SGHRS, CDR2 YFSETQ. Trimming pared 3 bases from V and 6 bases from J, leaving 17 bases between. CDR3 length: 15 residues. This CDR3 reads CASSSYGLTTDTQYF. CDR3 sequence (DNA): TGCGCCAGCAGCTCGTACGGCCTTACCACGGATACGCAGTATTTT.

In its sample, this clone was seen a few times. This chain uses TRBV6-1 with TRBJ2-1; D unresolved. In germline, CDR1 is MNHNS, CDR2 SASEGT. The CDR3 is 11 amino acids. Trimming took 7 bases from V and 5 from J, leaving 6 bases between them. The CDR3 region has the DNA TGTGCCAGCACCTATGACAATGAGCAGTTCTTC. Its protein is CASTYDNEQFF.

The genes are TRBV25-1 and TRBJ2-7, with D perhaps TRBD1 or TRBD2 (5 bases each). Germline loops: CDR1 MGHDK, CDR2 SYGVNS. The CDR3 extends over 15 amino acids. V was cut by 3 bases and J by 2 bases, with 14 bases left in between. DNA for the CDR3: TGTGCCAGCAGTGATGTGGGGACGGGAACCTACGAGCAGTACTTC. This codes for CASSDVGTGTYEQYF.

The rearrangement uses TRBV28 and TRBJ2-2; TRBD2 aligns across 7 bases. Germline V gives CDR1 MDHEN, CDR2 SYDVKM. The CDR3 sequence is 19 residues long. Trimming took 7 bases from V and 1 from J; bases not matched to a gene: 18. The CDR3 region has the DNA TGTGCCAGCATCCCCGGCTGGCTTAGCGGGCAGGTGAACACCGGGGAGCTGTTTTTT. Residues: CASIPGWLSGQVNTGELFF.

In DNA form, the CDR3 reads TGTGCCAGCTCGGGCCTTTATGGCTACACCTTC. Translating gives CASSGLYGYTF. This rearrangement joins TRBV6-5 to TRBJ1-2, with no clear D. V lost 8 bases, J lost 5 bases, and 9 bases lay in between. The V gene's germline CDR1 is MNHEY and CDR2 SVGAGI. There are 11 residues in the CDR3.

This chain uses TRBV5-4 with TRBJ1-2; no definite D call. This CDR3 comprises 12 residues. Germline V gene data show CDR1 as SGHNT and CDR2 as YYREEE (reference sequence). Trimming pared 4 bases from V and 8 bases from J, leaving 12 bases between. CDR3 nucleotide sequence: TGTGCCAGCAGCGCTTGGACGGGCGGCTACACCTTC. Translated: CASSAWTGGYTF.

The CDR3 DNA sequence: TGTGCCAGCAGCTTACGGCTGAGTAATTCACCCCTCCACTTT. This translates into CASSLRLSNSPLHF. This chain links TRBV7-2 with TRBJ1-6; D is unresolved. Germline values: CDR1 SGHTA, CDR2 FQGNSA. The ends were cut back, 2 bases at V and 6 bases at J, with 8 bases in the middle. This CDR3 spans 14 amino acids.

Here the CDR3 DNA reads TGTGCCAGTAGACGCCAGGGTCCTGCCAAAAACATTCAGTACTTC. Amino acids: CASRRQGPAKNIQYF. The gene calls are TRBV19 and TRBJ2-4, with D possibly matching TRBD1 (5 bases). V was clipped by 6 bases and J by 1 base, with 13 bases between them. The germline V gene encodes CDR1 LNHDA and CDR2 SQIVND (reference sequence). The CDR3 contains 15 residues.

The chain uses TRBV6-1 and TRBJ1-2; D perhaps matches TRBD1 (5 bases). Trimming pared 7 bases from V and 8 bases from J, leaving 17 bases between. The CDR3 covers 13 residues. CDR1 and CDR2 from the germline V gene are MNHNS and SASEGT. Here the CDR3 reads CASTPRVQGGYTF. CDR3 bases: TGTGCCAGCACCCCACGGGTGCAGGGAGGCTACACCTTC.

The V gene is TRBV7-9, the J gene TRBJ2-7; a possible D gene is TRBD2 (5 bases). Germline CDR1 and CDR2: SEHNR and FQNEAQ (reference sequence). The length of the CDR3 is 15 residues. V shed 1 base and J shed 1 base, with 11 bases lying between them. The CDR3 nucleotides are TGTGCCAGCAGCTTAGGTGGGAGCGTGTCCTACGAGCAGTACTTC. Translation gives CASSLGGSVSYEQYF.

The genes are TRBV2 and TRBJ2-1, with 7 positions matching TRBD1. The V gene end was trimmed by 11 bases and the J gene end by 0 bases; junction bases not matched to a gene: 7. This CDR3 contains 14 residues. CDR1 is SNHLY and CDR2 is FYNNEI in the germline V gene. CDR3 DNA sequence: TGTGCCGGTGGAAGACAGGGCTCCTACAATGAGCAGTTCTTC. It is translated as CAGGRQGSYNEQFF. The variable domain in full, completed from reference TRBV2 and TRBJ2-1, reads EPEVTQTPSHQVTQMGQEVILRCVPISNHLYFYWYRQILGQKVEFLVSFYNNEISEKSEIFDDQFSVERPDGSNFTLKIRSTKLEDSAMYFCAGGRQGSYNEQFFGPGTRLTVL.

The chain carries TRBV28 and TRBJ2-3; weak D call: TRBD2 (7 bases). CDR1 MDHEN and CDR2 SYDVKM come from the germline V gene. The CDR3 length is 15 residues. Trimming took 6 bases from V and 0 from J, leaving 13 bases between them. Here the CDR3 DNA reads TGTGCCAGCAGCAACGGGGGGCTAAGCACAGATACGCAGTATTTT. It yields the protein CASSNGGLSTDTQYF.

This clone was counted a single time. This rearrangement joins TRBV18 to TRBJ2-2, with a weak D call TRBD1 (5 bases). V lost 2 bases and J 7 bases, leaving 20 bases between the germline ends. CDR3 length: 17 residues. Germline assignment: CDR1 KGHSH and CDR2 LQKENI. CDR3 nucleotide sequence: TGTGCCAGCTCACCAAGGGTTCCGCAGGGAATGAGCGGGGAGCTGTTTTTT. Translating it yields CASSPRVPQGMSGELFF.

This clone was observed once. The chain combines TRBV19 with TRBJ1-4; D is unresolved. Germline V gene lookup returns CDR1 LNHDA and CDR2 SQIVND (reference sequence). V was trimmed by 3 bases and J by 8 bases, leaving 10 bases between them. The CDR3 is 13 amino acids. The CDR3 nucleotides read TGTGCCAGTAGTATGGGTCGGAAGGAAAAACTGTTTTTT. Amino acids: CASSMGRKEKLFF.

V is TRBV28 and J is TRBJ1-5, with D uncertain. Germline CDR1 MDHEN, CDR2 SYDVKM. CDR3 length equals 13 residues. The CDR3 sequence: CASDPGVLEPQHF. The CDR3 DNA follows: TGTGCGTCCGACCCCGGTGTCTTGGAGCCCCAGCATTTT. The whole variable domain, filled in from reference TRBV28 and TRBJ1-5, reads DVKVTQSSRYLVKRTGEKVFLECVQDMDHENMFWYRQDPGLGLRLIYFSYDVKMKEKGDIPEGYSVSREKKERFSLILESASTNQTSMYLCASDPGVLEPQHFGDGTRLSIL.